The TCR beta chain under discussion was sequenced for a study of OX40 agonist ivuxolimab in advanced cancers. In the study overall: Ivuxolimab, which targeted the costimulatory receptor OX40 (CD134), was an agonistic, fully human IgG2 monoclonal antibody. Intravenous ivuxolimab was administered to patients every 2 weeks at six dose levels: 0.01, 0.1, 0.3, 1.5, 3 and 10 mg/kg. Of the approximately 50 dose-escalation patients, hepatocellular carcinoma was present in roughly 19, melanoma in approximately 15, renal cell carcinoma in 9 and head and neck cancer in 9. The dose-escalation cohort was around 83% male with a mean age of roughly 60 years, ranging from 23 to 79. Prior anti-PD-1, anti-PD-L1 or anti-CTLA-4 therapy was permitted, and approximately 41% of dose-escalation patients had received checkpoint inhibitors. Partial responses occurred in three dose-escalation patients, of whom one had hepatocellular carcinoma and two had cutaneous melanoma. Peripheral TCRbeta sequencing was intended to test whether TCR sequence diversity was altered and clonal T-cell expansion was caused by ivuxolimab. The paper covers the monotherapy dose-escalation part of the phase I ivuxolimab trial, which included N of about 50 patients.

To sequence the TCRbeta CDR3 region, genomic DNA was isolated from the sorted cells. The immunoSEQ Assay was used to sequence the TCRbeta CDR3 regions. TCRdb holds this immuneACCESS table with in-frame rearrangements only. Some clones are missing; in checked studies, unresolved V genes explain under half, and the rest has no known cause. This sample gives 95,000 to 120,000 clones in total; less than 95% of them show up just once. Roughly 0.61% of the sample goes to the ten largest clones. This clone was counted only a few times. Its antigen remains undetermined. Nothing much larger sits one base from this clone, and base qualities are not available. Summary of the overall study and its limitations: Low levels of normalized T-cell clonal expansion were also seen in some patients who did not respond. Clonal expansion of both CD4+ and CD8+ blood T cells was observed from baseline to week 6 at doses 0.1 to 3.0 mg/kg. After ivuxolimab, CD8+ T cells had more expanded clones than CD4+ T cells on average. The antigen specificity of the peripheral T cells that underwent clonal expansion was not determined. Partial responders in the 0.1-3.0 mg/kg groups had among the lowest normalized peripheral clonal expansion, especially among CD8+ T cells.

The trial excluded patients who had a history of autoimmune disease or who were on systemic immunosuppression. Peripheral blood for TCR sequencing was collected from all dose cohorts at baseline, on cycle 4 day 1, and on cycle 7 day 1. The samples were drawn from a first-in-human, open-label, multicenter phase I dose-escalation trial of ivuxolimab. Adults with locally advanced or metastatic head and neck squamous cell, hepatocellular, melanoma or renal cell carcinoma were enrolled in the trial. Before TCR sequencing, CD4+ T cells and CD8+ T cells were sorted from peripheral blood as separate populations. The clonotype was recovered from an adult with an advanced solid tumor such as melanoma, head and neck, liver or kidney cancer. The sequencing used CD4+ or CD8+ T cells sorted from blood, collected in a trial of the OX40 agonist ivuxolimab.

Read as DNA, the sequence is TGTGCCAGCAGCCAAGTCATGGACACTGAAGCTTTCTTT. Its amino acids are CASSQVMDTEAFF. The sequence is built from TRBV4-2 and TRBJ1-1; the D gene identity is not certain. CDR1 and CDR2 are drawn from the germline V gene: LGHNA, YNFKEQ. Trimming at the junction amounts to 1 base on V and 3 bases on J, and the germline ends lie 6 bases apart. The CDR3, from cysteine to phenylalanine, totals 13 residues. The kept DNA is CDR3 alone, 39 bases in frame from the first base.